Following are 5 T cell receptor beta chains from one sample sequenced in a study of blood T cells in healthy people across ages. For the second PCR, which ran for about 7 to 11 cycles, a sample-barcoded 5' primer and a J-beta primer mix were used. One entry per CDR3 protein, called by TCRdb with MiXCR from the 5' RACE reads. The sample records about a million distinct CDR3 sequences, roughly 47% being singletons. The material sequenced was blood. Receptor source: a woman aged 55-70 years in good health.

Ten or more counts support this clonotype. This chain links TRBV7-2 with TRBJ2-7; D is ambiguous. There are 14 residues in the CDR3. Trimming removed 2 bases at V and 0 bases at J, with 8 bases between. Germline lookup yields CDR1 SGHTA and CDR2 FQGNSA. CDR3 loop: CASSLTASSYEQYF. CDR3 bases: TGTGCCAGCAGCTTAACAGCAAGCTCCTACGAGCAGTACTTC.

The chain uses TRBV11-2 and TRBJ2-5; the match to TRBD2 covers 12 bases. The ends lost 6 bases at V and 1 base at J; junction bases unmatched: 6. CDR1 and CDR2 from the germline V gene are SGHAT and FQNNGV. The length of the CDR3 is 16 residues. For the CDR3, the DNA is TGTGCCAGCAGTCCCGGACTAGCGGGACGCCAAGAGACCCAGTACTTC. Its protein is CASSPGLAGRQETQYF.

This chain links TRBV20-1 with TRBJ1-4, with no clear D. In germline, CDR1 is DFQATT, CDR2 SNEGSKA (reference sequence). The V end was cut by 2 bases, the J end by 7 bases, with 8 bases between. The CDR3 is 12 amino acids. DNA of the CDR3: TGCAGTGCTAGACGGGGTGGTGAAAAACTGTTTTTT. Encoded protein: CSARRGGEKLFF.

This chain uses TRBV30 with TRBJ2-5; 7 nucleotides agree with TRBD1. The trim removed 4 bases at V and 2 bases at J, leaving 7 bases unmatched. Germline V gene lookup returns CDR1 GTSNPN and CDR2 SVGIG (reference sequence). The CDR3 extends over 14 amino acids. This chain's CDR3 is CAWTLTGLQETQYF. CDR3 in DNA: TGTGCCTGGACCTTGACAGGGTTACAAGAGACCCAGTACTTC.

This clonotype was found a few times. V and J are TRBV28 and TRBJ2-3, with no clear D. Trimming took 3 bases from V and 2 from J, leaving 9 bases between them. CDR1 and CDR2 from the germline V gene are MDHEN and SYDVKM. The CDR3 has 14 residues. As DNA, the CDR3 is TGTGCCAGCAGTTTCGTTCCGAACACAGATACGCAGTATTTT. This sequence encodes CASSFVPNTDTQYF. The full variable domain, its missing parts supplied by reference TRBV28 and TRBJ2-3, is DVKVTQSSRYLVKRTGEKVFLECVQDMDHENMFWYRQDPGLGLRLIYFSYDVKMKEKGDIPEGYSVSREKKERFSLILESASTNQTSMYLCASSFVPNTDTQYFGPGTRLTVL.